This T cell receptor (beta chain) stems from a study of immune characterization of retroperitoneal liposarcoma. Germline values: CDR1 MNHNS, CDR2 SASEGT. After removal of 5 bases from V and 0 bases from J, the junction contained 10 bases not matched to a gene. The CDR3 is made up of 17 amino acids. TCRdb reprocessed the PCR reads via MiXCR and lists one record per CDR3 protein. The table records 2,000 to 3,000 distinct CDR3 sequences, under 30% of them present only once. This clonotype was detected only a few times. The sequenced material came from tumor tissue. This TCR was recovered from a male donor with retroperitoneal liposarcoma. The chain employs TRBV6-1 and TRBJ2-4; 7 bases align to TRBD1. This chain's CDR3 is CASSPLPGQLAKNIQYF. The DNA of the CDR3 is TGTGCCAGCAGTCCCCTCCCGGGACAGCTAGCCAAAAACATTCAGTACTTC.